The 21 T cell receptor beta chains listed next were all sequenced from one sample in a study of monozygotic twins with inflammatory bowel disease. TCRdb reprocessed the 5' RACE reads, keeping one entry per CDR3 protein, no DNA. The table lists fewer than 110,000 distinct CDR3 sequences, with less than 2% in the top ten. Sequencing was performed on blood. The receptors here all came from a human donor with ulcerative colitis or Crohn's disease, or a healthy co-twin of an affected twin (not recorded which).

The CDR3 protein is CSAWATLAKNMQYF. This chain connects TRBV20-1 to TRBJ2-4. There are 14 residues in the CDR3. Germline V gene lookup returns CDR1 DFQATT and CDR2 SNEGSKA (reference sequence).

CDR3 in amino acids: CASSERQAGQPQHF. The chain couples TRBV18 to TRBJ1-5; TCRdb's D gene call, TRBD1, goes unchecked for lack of DNA. CDR1 is KGHSH and CDR2 is LQKENI in the germline V gene. The length of the CDR3 is 14 residues.

The gene calls are TRBV20-1 and TRBJ2-7; TCRdb designates TRBD1, a call that cannot be tested without DNA. Per germline, CDR1 DFQATT and CDR2 SNEGSKA (reference sequence). The CDR3 sequence is 14 residues long. CDR3 region: CSANRDRGIYEQYF.

This rearrangement joins TRBV4-3 to TRBJ1-5. Germline V gene sequence: CDR1 LGHNA, CDR2 YSLEER. The CDR3 contains 13 residues. The CDR3 loop is CASSQDPGQPQHF.

This chain connects TRBV3-1 to TRBJ1-5. This CDR3 is 14 amino acids long. CDR1 LGHDT and CDR2 YNNKEL come from the germline V gene (reference sequence). CDR3 sequence: CASSQGRGNQPQHF.

The rearrangement links TRBV2 to TRBJ2-1. Per germline, CDR1 SNHLY and CDR2 FYNNEI. CDR3 size: 11 residues. This CDR3 is CASSEAQGQFF.

The J gene is TRBJ2-2, the V gene TRBV5-4. Germline loops: CDR1 SGHNT, CDR2 YYREEE (reference sequence). CDR3 size: 16 residues. The CDR3 protein is CASSLDRGPNTGELFF. The full variable domain, completed using reference TRBV5-4 and TRBJ2-2, is ETGVTQSPTHLIKTRGQQVTLRCSSQSGHNTVSWYQQALGQGPQFIFQYYREEENGRGNFPPRFSGLQFPNYSSELNVNALELDDSALYLCASSLDRGPNTGELFFGEGSRLTVL.

V usage is TRBV5-1 and J usage is TRBJ2-5; lacking DNA, the TRBD1 call made by TCRdb goes unchecked. The CDR3 spans 11 residues. Germline assignment: CDR1 SGHRS and CDR2 YFSETQ. The CDR3 here is CASIGGETQYF.

The CDR3 protein is CASSFSGARQPQHF. The chain uses TRBV7-2 and TRBJ1-5; the D gene TCRdb calls, TRBD1, cannot be checked with no DNA. Germline assignment: CDR1 SGHTA and CDR2 FQGNSA. The CDR3 runs 14 residues. Combining the CDR3 with reference TRBV7-2 and TRBJ1-5 gives the whole variable domain GAGVSQSPSNKVTEKGKDVELRCDPISGHTALYWYRQSLGQGLEFLIYFQGNSAPDKSGLPSDRFSAERTGGSVSTLTIQRTQQEDSAVYLCASSFSGARQPQHFGDGTRLSIL.

The chain carries TRBV24-1 and TRBJ2-2. The CDR3 consists of 12 residues. Germline V lookup: CDR1 KGHDR, CDR2 SFDVKD. The CDR3 loop is CATNSETGELFF.

The J gene is TRBJ2-7, the V gene TRBV19; checking the TCRdb D call of TRBD1 is not possible without DNA. The CDR3 runs to 15 residues. Germline lookup yields CDR1 LNHDA and CDR2 SQIVND (reference sequence). Here the CDR3 reads CASSTTDSDAYEQYF.

CDR3 sequence reads: CSASSANQPQHF. The chain uses TRBV20-1 and TRBJ1-5. Germline V lookup: CDR1 DFQATT, CDR2 SNEGSKA (reference sequence). CDR3 length equals 12 residues.

V usage is TRBV15 and J usage is TRBJ2-1; the D call of TRBD1 rests on TCRdb alone, since no DNA is present to check it. The CDR3 totals 17 residues. The germline gives CDR1 LNHNV, CDR2 YYDKDF (reference sequence). The CDR3 here is CATSRDRGGQSFDEQFF.

The chain recombines TRBV27 with TRBJ2-5; TCRdb returns TRBD1, unconfirmable since there is no DNA. The CDR3 runs 16 residues. Germline CDR1 is MNHEY and CDR2 is SMNVEV (reference sequence). The CDR3 spells CASSDPGQGLEETQYF.

This chain uses TRBV12-3 or TRBV12-4 with TRBJ2-5; TCRdb selects TRBD1, and the lack of DNA leaves this call unchecked. This CDR3 contains 14 residues. The CDR3 here is CASSFAGGGETQYF.

This chain connects TRBV30 to TRBJ2-5. CDR1 GTSNPN and CDR2 SVGIG come from the germline V gene (reference sequence). The CDR3 runs to 11 residues. CDR3 sequence reads: CAWSVGETQYF.

The chain has TRBV6-1 and TRBJ2-1; the TRBD2 assignment by TCRdb is unverifiable without DNA. Germline loops: CDR1 MNHNS, CDR2 SASEGT. The CDR3 has 17 residues. The CDR3 spells CASRGTNRASSYNEQFF.

The gene calls are TRBV20-1 and TRBJ2-7. Germline V gene lookup returns CDR1 DFQATT and CDR2 SNEGSKA (reference sequence). The CDR3 totals 12 residues. CDR3 amino acids: CSGRWISYEQYF.

The CDR3 sequence: CASSPSEKLFF. V gene TRBV12-3 or TRBV12-4 combines with J gene TRBJ1-4; the D call of TRBD1 rests on TCRdb alone, since no DNA is present to check it. The CDR3 runs to 11 residues.

This chain links TRBV7-3 with TRBJ2-4; TCRdb calls TRBD2, which cannot be checked without DNA. The CDR3 covers 16 residues. The germline CDR1 and CDR2 sequences are SGHTA and FQGTGA. This chain's CDR3 is CASSLNGGGAENIQYF.

The CDR3: CSARKAGTDTGELFF. The chain uses TRBV20-1 and TRBJ2-2; TCRdb's D call, TRBD1, is unchecked because there is no DNA. Germline values: CDR1 DFQATT, CDR2 SNEGSKA (reference sequence). The CDR3 contains 15 residues.